This passage covers 31 T cell receptor beta chains from one sample sequenced in a study of T-cell reconstitution after alpha-beta-depleted transplantation in children. For TCRbeta, the library was prepared with unique molecular identifiers. One entry per CDR3 protein, called by TCRdb with MiXCR from the PCR reads. The sample shows about 490,000 distinct CDR3 sequences, roughly a tenth of them seen only once. The starting material was PBMCs, obtained before TCRalphabeta/CD19-depleted stem cell transplant. The receptors were gathered from a child aged 2-15 years with inherited bone marrow failure, due to receive a stem cell transplant.

The V call is TRBV28, the J call TRBJ2-1; D unclear. V was shortened by 1 base and J by 1 base, with 14 bases between the two germline ends. This CDR3 region has 17 residues. Germline lookup yields CDR1 MDHEN and CDR2 SYDVKM. CDR3 residues: CASSLLTPSWSYNEQFF. The CDR3 DNA is TGTGCCAGCAGTTTATTGACTCCCTCGTGGTCCTACAATGAGCAGTTCTTC. Together with reference TRBV28 and TRBJ2-1, the CDR3 gives the full variable domain: DVKVTQSSRYLVKRTGEKVFLECVQDMDHENMFWYRQDPGLGLRLIYFSYDVKMKEKGDIPEGYSVSREKKERFSLILESASTNQTSMYLCASSLLTPSWSYNEQFFGPGTRLTVL.

This clonotype was counted a few times. The chain uses TRBV5-1 and TRBJ2-7; TRBD1 matches 8 bases. V shed 2 bases and J 3 bases; nucleotides not matched to a gene: 13. This CDR3 spans 17 amino acids. From germline, CDR1 is SGHRS and CDR2 YFSETQ. CDR3 residues: CASSFFPGQGSVYEQYF. Written as DNA, the CDR3 is TGCGCCAGCAGCTTTTTCCCAGGACAGGGCAGCGTCTACGAGCAGTACTTC.

Many counts were recorded for this clonotype. The chain links TRBV7-9 to TRBJ2-1; D possibly uses TRBD1 or TRBD2 (5 bases each). V lost 10 bases and J lost 1, with 8 bases in between. The CDR3 is made up of 12 amino acids. In germline, CDR1 is SEHNR, CDR2 FQNEAQ (reference sequence). Written as DNA, the CDR3 is TGTGCCACCTGGGGGTCCTACAATGAGCAGTTCTTC. Protein: CATWGSYNEQFF. Variable domain in full (rest from reference TRBV7-9 and TRBJ2-1): DTGVSQNPRHKITKRGQNVTFRCDPISEHNRLYWYRQTLGQGPEFLTYFQNEAQLEKSRLLSDRFSAERPKGSFSTLEIQRTEQGDSAMYLCATWGSYNEQFFGPGTRLTVL.

This clonotype turned up a few times. V and J are TRBV27 and TRBJ2-7; the match to TRBD2 covers 13 bases. Per germline, CDR1 MNHEY and CDR2 SMNVEV (reference sequence). The junction had 5 bases not matched to a gene; V was cut back by 5 bases and J by 7 bases. This CDR3 comprises 14 residues. Written as DNA, the CDR3 is TGTGCCAGCAGTCCAGGGACTAGCGGGAAGGAGCAGTACTTC. Amino acid sequence: CASSPGTSGKEQYF.

This clonotype was recorded at least ten times. The chain uses TRBV4-3 and TRBJ1-4, with D possibly being TRBD1 (5 bases). This CDR3 is 14 amino acids long. From germline, CDR1 is LGHNA and CDR2 YSLEER. The germline V and J ends were trimmed by 4 bases and 5 bases, with 11 bases remaining between them. For the CDR3, the DNA is TGCGCCAGCAGCCGCCGGGACCCGAATGAAAAACTGTTTTTT. Encoded protein: CASSRRDPNEKLFF.

Comment on this clonotype: A much larger clonotype is one base distant, so this may be a read error. The chain uses TRBV4-3 and TRBJ2-1, with a tentative D call TRBD1 (8 bases). The germline V gene has CDR1 LGHNA and CDR2 YSLEER. The CDR3 is made up of 16 amino acids. The CDR3 spells CASSQWPTGEGNERFF. In nucleotides, the CDR3 is TGCGCCAGCAGCCAATGGCCGACAGGGGAGGGCAATGAGCGGTTCTTC.

This clonotype was seen repeatedly, ten times or more. CDR3 nucleotide sequence: TGTGCCAGCAGCCCGTACAGGGGCCCAGGCGCTAATGAAAAACTGTTTTTT. It is translated as CASSPYRGPGANEKLFF. This rearrangement joins TRBV7-8 to TRBJ1-4; TRBD1 agrees at 7 bases. The CDR3 runs to 17 residues. Germline V gene sequence: CDR1 SGHVS, CDR2 FQNEAQ. The junction had 12 bases not matched to a gene; V was cut back by 5 bases and J by 3 bases.

In its sample, this clonotype was seen many times. The rearrangement links TRBV7-9 to TRBJ2-7; D is ambiguous. Germline V gene data show CDR1 as SEHNR and CDR2 as FQNEAQ (reference sequence). Trimming left V 5 bases short and J 0 bases short, with 11 bases between. The CDR3 has 14 amino acids. CDR3 DNA sequence: TGTGCCAGCAGCCCGAACTTAGACTCCTACGAGCAGTACTTC. It specifies CASSPNLDSYEQYF.

This clonotype was detected many times. The CDR3 DNA follows: TGTGCCAGCAGTTCGGTCATCCGGAATGAGCAGTTCTTC. It translates to CASSSVIRNEQFF. The chain has TRBV27 and TRBJ2-1; D remains unclear. The length of the CDR3 is 13 residues. Trimming stripped 4 bases from V and 7 bases from J, with 11 bases between. Germline-derived CDR1 and CDR2 are MNHEY and SMNVEV (reference sequence).

This clonotype was observed many times. This chain connects TRBV3-1 to TRBJ2-5; TRBD2 aligns across 13 bases. CDR3 length: 15 residues. V lost 4 bases to trimming and J lost 1 base; unmatched junction nucleotides: 0. Germline loops: CDR1 LGHDT, CDR2 YNNKEL (reference sequence). The CDR3 is CASSRLAGGQETQYF. The DNA for the CDR3 is TGTGCCAGCAGCCGACTAGCGGGAGGCCAAGAGACCCAGTACTTC.

This clonotype was observed many times. The rearrangement links TRBV24-1 to TRBJ2-5, with D perhaps being TRBD1 or TRBD2 (5 bases each). V lost 5 bases, J lost 3 bases, and 12 bases lay in between. Germline V lookup: CDR1 KGHDR, CDR2 SFDVKD. There are 14 residues in the CDR3. CDR3 DNA sequence: TGTGCCACCAGTGTTTCCGGGACGGAAGAGACCCAGTACTTC. Protein product: CATSVSGTEETQYF.

This clonotype was counted at least ten times. The V and J genes are TRBV4-3 and TRBJ2-7; D is perhaps TRBD2 (6 bases). The CDR3 has 15 amino acids. Germline V gives CDR1 LGHNA, CDR2 YSLEER. V was shortened by 5 bases and J by 0 bases, with 14 bases between the two germline ends. The CDR3 DNA is TGCGCCAGCAGCGAAATAGCGGAAAGCTCCTACGAGCAGTACTTC. It codes for CASSEIAESSYEQYF.

This clonotype was seen repeatedly, ten times or more. V gene TRBV20-1 combines with J gene TRBJ1-2; D remains unclear. Germline CDR1 is DFQATT and CDR2 is SNEGSKA (reference sequence). The CDR3 sequence is 13 residues long. The germline V and J ends were trimmed by 6 bases and 5 bases, with 16 bases remaining between them. CDR3 residues: CSAKTQGGYGYTF. The DNA for the CDR3 is TGCAGTGCGAAAACTCAAGGCGGGTATGGCTACACCTTC.

The V and J genes are TRBV5-1 and TRBJ2-7, with 8 nucleotides matching TRBD1. J gave up 5 bases and V 4 bases, and 8 bases lay outside the gene matches. The CDR3 extends over 14 amino acids. CDR1 is SGHRS, CDR2 YFSETQ, per germline. CDR3 loop: CASSPAPGGDEQYF. The CDR3 DNA reads TGCGCCAGCAGCCCGGCACCAGGGGGCGACGAGCAGTACTTC.

This clonotype was observed many times. The gene calls are TRBV5-6 and TRBJ2-3; D is possibly TRBD2 (6 bases). Trimming left V 0 bases short and J 5 bases short, with 13 bases between. The CDR3 spans 15 residues. Germline CDR1 and CDR2: SGHDT and YYEEEE. CDR3 protein: CASSLGGPAGDTQYF. CDR3 in DNA: TGTGCCAGCAGCTTGGGGGGTCCAGCGGGAGATACGCAGTATTTT.

This clonotype was counted many times. V usage is TRBV9 and J usage is TRBJ2-3; D remains unclear. V lost 0 bases, J lost 3 bases, and 2 bases lay in between. CDR1 SGDLS and CDR2 YYNGEE come from the germline V gene. This CDR3 is 12 amino acids long. As DNA, the CDR3 is TGTGCCAGCAGCGTAGAGACAGATACGCAGTATTTT. Translating gives CASSVETDTQYF.

This clonotype was seen ten or more times. The chain recombines TRBV11-2 with TRBJ2-4; D possibly corresponds to TRBD2 (5 bases). Germline V CDR1 and CDR2: SGHAT, FQNNGV. The CDR3 has 14 residues. Trimming left V 3 bases short and J 5 bases short, with 11 bases between. The CDR3 nucleotides read TGTGCCAGCAGCTTCTCGGGGTGGGAAAACATTCAGTACTTC. Protein product: CASSFSGWENIQYF.

This clonotype showed up many times. The chain links TRBV5-1 to TRBJ2-1; 7 positions match TRBD2. V was clipped by 2 bases and J by 9 bases; unmatched bases: 8. The CDR3 is 14 residues long. Germline V CDR1 and CDR2: SGHRS, YFSETQ. The CDR3 region is CASSFGTTQGEQFF. CDR3 DNA: TGCGCCAGCAGCTTCGGGACTACCCAGGGTGAGCAGTTCTTC.

This rearrangement joins TRBV5-1 to TRBJ2-2; D gene ambiguous. The germline V and J ends were trimmed by 2 bases and 5 bases, with 7 bases remaining between them. The CDR3 length is 13 residues. The germline CDR1 and CDR2 sequences are SGHRS and YFSETQ. The CDR3 nucleotides read TGCGCCAGCAGCTTCGTCCCAACCGGGGAGCTGTTTTTT. Protein sequence: CASSFVPTGELFF.

The table lists this clonotype with a few counts. This chain connects TRBV6-2 or TRBV6-3 to TRBJ2-7; a possible D gene is TRBD1 (6 bases). The germline gives CDR1 MNHEY, CDR2 SVGEGT. This CDR3 is built from 16 residues. Trimming took 7 bases from V and 5 from J, leaving 24 bases between them. CDR3 sequence reads: CASNSRWDMIADEQYF. The CDR3, as DNA: TGTGCCAGCAACTCCCGATGGGACATGATTGCTGACGAGCAGTACTTC.

This clonotype was recorded many times. This chain joins TRBV3-1 and TRBJ2-7; 13 bases align to TRBD2. Germline-derived CDR1 and CDR2 are LGHDT and YNNKEL (reference sequence). J was trimmed by 5 bases and V by 3 bases; bases with no gene match: 4. This CDR3 contains 15 residues. The chain's CDR3 is CASSHGLAGDHEQYF. The CDR3 DNA follows: TGTGCCAGCAGCCATGGACTAGCGGGAGATCACGAGCAGTACTTC.

At least ten counts were recorded for this clonotype. The gene calls are TRBV7-2 and TRBJ2-7; no clear D. Germline V gene data show CDR1 as SGHTA and CDR2 as FQGNSA. Trimming shortened V by 4 bases and J by 3 bases, and 19 bases separated the two germline ends. The CDR3 is made up of 16 amino acids. The CDR3 DNA sequence: TGTGCCAGCAGCTCCCTGTCTAAGAGCGCCCGCTACGAGCAGTACTTC. Translated, it gives CASSSLSKSARYEQYF. Using reference TRBV7-2 and TRBJ2-7 for the parts outside the CDR3, the full variable domain is GAGVSQSPSNKVTEKGKDVELRCDPISGHTALYWYRQSLGQGLEFLIYFQGNSAPDKSGLPSDRFSAERTGGSVSTLTIQRTQQEDSAVYLCASSSLSKSARYEQYFGPGTRLTVT.

This clonotype has more than one count but fewer than ten. The chain's CDR3 is CASSQEGLVYNEQFF. DNA for the CDR3: TGTGCCAGCAGCCAAGAGGGACTAGTATACAATGAGCAGTTCTTC. The V and J genes are TRBV3-1 and TRBJ2-1; 8 bases align to TRBD2. The CDR3 sequence is 15 residues long. J gave up 4 bases and V 0 bases, and 2 bases lay outside the gene matches. CDR1 LGHDT and CDR2 YNNKEL come from the germline V gene (reference sequence).

This clonotype came up many times. The DNA of the CDR3 is TGTGCCAGCAGTTCGGCAGCGGGACACTTGAACACTGAAGCTTTCTTT. Amino acids: CASSSAAGHLNTEAFF. The chain is built from TRBV28 and TRBJ1-1; maybe TRBD1 (6 bases). The CDR3 runs 16 residues. The germline V gene encodes CDR1 MDHEN and CDR2 SYDVKM. The V end was cut by 4 bases, the J end by 0 bases, with 15 bases between. The whole variable domain, filled in from reference TRBV28 and TRBJ1-1, reads DVKVTQSSRYLVKRTGEKVFLECVQDMDHENMFWYRQDPGLGLRLIYFSYDVKMKEKGDIPEGYSVSREKKERFSLILESASTNQTSMYLCASSSAAGHLNTEAFFGQGTRLTVV.

Here the CDR3 reads CSARKPGQGAYNEQFF. CDR3 DNA sequence: TGCAGTGCTAGAAAACCGGGACAGGGGGCATACAATGAGCAGTTCTTC. This chain links TRBV20-1 with TRBJ2-1; 12 nucleotides agree with TRBD1. The V segment lost 2 bases and the J segment 4 bases; nucleotides outside the gene matches: 6. The CDR3 consists of 16 residues. CDR1 and CDR2 from the germline V gene are DFQATT and SNEGSKA (reference sequence).

This clonotype came up many times. The chain carries TRBV7-9 and TRBJ2-7; D is unresolved. The V end was cut by 0 bases, the J end by 5 bases, with 2 bases between. CDR1 and CDR2 from the germline V gene are SEHNR and FQNEAQ (reference sequence). There are 11 residues in the CDR3. In nucleotides, the CDR3 is TGTGCCAGCAGCTTAGCAAACGAGCAGTACTTC. This sequence encodes CASSLANEQYF.

This clonotype was observed at least ten times. The rearrangement links TRBV28 to TRBJ2-3; D is perhaps TRBD2 (5 bases). CDR3 length equals 13 residues. Germline CDR1 reads MDHEN; CDR2 reads SYDVKM. Between the trimmed V and J ends, which lost 8 bases and 3 bases, there was a span of 12 bases. The CDR3 protein is CASGWPGTDTQYF. In DNA, the CDR3 is TGTGCCAGCGGTTGGCCGGGGACAGATACGCAGTATTTT.

The chain recombines TRBV5-4 with TRBJ2-3; 11 bases are shared with TRBD2. Germline V CDR1 and CDR2: SGHNT, YYREEE (reference sequence). The length of the CDR3 is 16 residues. V lost 2 bases to trimming and J lost 4 bases; unmatched junction nucleotides: 6. CDR3 loop: CASSLDSGRAPDTQYF. The CDR3 DNA reads TGTGCCAGCAGCTTAGATAGCGGGAGGGCCCCAGATACGCAGTATTTT.

Concerning this clonotype: Possible read error: a much larger clone is one base away. The chain recombines TRBV28 with TRBJ2-1; 9 nucleotides match TRBD2. The CDR3 has 16 amino acids. Looked up from germline, CDR1 is MDHEN and CDR2 is SYDVKM. The DNA for the CDR3 is TGTGCCAGCAGCTCGATGTCACTAGCGGGTTACAATGACCAGTTCTTC. Amino acid sequence: CASSSMSLAGYNDQFF.

Ten or more counts support this clonotype. This rearrangement joins TRBV28 to TRBJ2-7, with 12 bases aligning to TRBD2. The CDR3 contains 17 residues. The V segment lost 1 base and the J segment 0 bases; nucleotides outside the gene matches: 4. CDR1 and CDR2 from the germline V gene are MDHEN and SYDVKM. The CDR3, as DNA: TGTGCCAGCAGTTTATCCCCGACTAGCGGGAGCTCCTACGAGCAGTACTTC. It is translated as CASSLSPTSGSSYEQYF.

This clonotype was observed many times. The gene calls are TRBV27 and TRBJ2-2; D could derive from TRBD1 or TRBD2 (5 bases each). The CDR3 extends over 14 amino acids. In germline, CDR1 is MNHEY, CDR2 SMNVEV (reference sequence). V was shortened by 4 bases and J by 4 bases, with 10 bases between the two germline ends. The DNA for the CDR3 is TGTGCCAGCAGTTGGGGGTCCTTCACCGGGGAGCTGTTTTTT. Translated: CASSWGSFTGELFF.